Shown below are 30 T cell receptor beta chains from a single sample sequenced in a study of cytomegalovirus exposure and HLA in healthy donors. In the PCR, 60 Vbeta and 13 Jbeta primers were used. TCRdb keeps only in-frame clones here, not all; method: immunoSEQ multiplex PCR. The sample comprises about 140,000 clones, about 80% of which are singletons, and approximately 15% rests with the top ten. Sequenced sample: PBMCs. The receptors shown here come from a woman between 40 and 50 years old in good health and CMV-seronegative.

This clone was counted a few times. The J gene is TRBJ2-1, the V gene TRBV18, with 8 bases fitting TRBD2. The germline CDR1 and CDR2 sequences are KGHSH and LQKENI. The CDR3 sequence is 14 residues long. The junction had 4 bases not matched to a gene; V was cut back by 4 bases and J by 5 bases. CDR3 nucleotide sequence: TGTGCCAGCTCACTAAGCGGGGGAAACAATGAGCAGTTCTTC. This encodes CASSLSGGNNEQFF.

This chain joins TRBV7-3 and TRBJ2-1; 10 nucleotides agree with TRBD2. Germline CDR1 SGHTA, CDR2 FQGTGA. V lost 5 bases to trimming and J lost 7 bases; unmatched junction nucleotides: 8. CDR3 length: 15 amino acids. CDR3 coding DNA: TGTGCCAGCAGCGACACTAGCGGGGTGGGTAATGAGCAGTTCTTC. Translating it yields CASSDTSGVGNEQFF.

CDR3 DNA: TGTGCCAGCACCCACAGGGGATTTGGGGCCAACGTCCTGACTTTC. Its protein is CASTHRGFGANVLTF. V and J are TRBV6-5 and TRBJ2-6; 7 bases match TRBD1. Per germline, CDR1 MNHEY and CDR2 SVGAGI. The CDR3 is 15 amino acids. The junction had 6 bases not matched to a gene; V was cut back by 7 bases and J by 3 bases.

The chain joins TRBV27 to TRBJ2-6; 9 positions agree with TRBD1. The CDR3 is 17 residues long. J lost 6 bases, V lost 5 bases, and 11 bases had no gene match. CDR1 is MNHEY and CDR2 is SMNVEV in the germline V gene (reference sequence). Here the CDR3 reads CASSPPGQGLVANVLTF. CDR3 nucleotide sequence: TGTGCCAGCAGTCCCCCGGGACAGGGCTTAGTGGCCAACGTCCTGACTTTC.

A remark on this clone: Other DNA sequences within the sample encode an identical CDR3. The chain uses TRBV5-6 and TRBJ1-3; D call uncertain. Germline loops: CDR1 SGHDT, CDR2 YYEEEE. CDR3 length: 14 residues. V lost 0 bases to trimming and J lost 2 bases, with 6 bases between them. The CDR3 is CASSLAGTGNTIYF. The CDR3 nucleotides are TGTGCCAGCAGCTTGGCAGGAACTGGAAACACCATATATTTT.

This chain links TRBV29-1 with TRBJ2-1, with D maybe TRBD1 (5 bases). V was cut by 7 bases and J by 3 bases, with 19 bases left in between. The length of the CDR3 is 15 residues. From germline, CDR1 is SQVTM and CDR2 ANQGSEA. DNA for the CDR3: TGCAGCGCTGCTACCCTAGGGGCTGGCTACAATGAGCAGTTCTTC. This sequence encodes CSAATLGAGYNEQFF.

This clone appeared a few times. V is TRBV9 and J is TRBJ1-3, with D unclear. V was cut by 0 bases and J by 0 bases, with 7 bases left in between. The CDR3 covers 15 residues. Germline V gives CDR1 SGDLS, CDR2 YYNGEE. As DNA, the CDR3 is TGTGCCAGCAGCGTAGGAGGCTTCTCTGGAAACACCATATATTTT. Its protein is CASSVGGFSGNTIYF.

The chain combines TRBV7-9 with TRBJ1-1; 7 bases are shared with TRBD1. The V gene end was trimmed by 7 bases and the J gene end by 1 base; junction bases not matched to a gene: 15. The CDR3 is 17 amino acids. CDR1 is SEHNR and CDR2 is FQNEAQ in the germline V gene (reference sequence). CDR3: CASNTRDSQKGNTEAFF. The CDR3 DNA reads TGTGCCAGCAACACGAGGGACAGCCAAAAGGGGAACACTGAAGCTTTCTTT.

CDR3 sequence: CAIRDRAPGYEQYF. CDR3 coding DNA: TGTGCCATCAGGGACAGGGCCCCGGGTTACGAGCAGTACTTC. The genes are TRBV10-3 and TRBJ2-7, with 8 nucleotides matching TRBD1. V shed 6 bases, J shed 4 bases, and the junction held 8 bases outside the gene matches. The CDR3 is made up of 14 amino acids. Germline V gives CDR1 ENHRY, CDR2 SYGVKD.

V and J are TRBV28 and TRBJ2-1; D is undetermined. The germline V and J ends were trimmed by 4 bases and 3 bases, with 13 bases remaining between them. The V gene's germline CDR1 is MDHEN and CDR2 SYDVKM. The CDR3 runs to 15 residues. CDR3 nucleotide sequence: TGTGCCAGCAGTTCCACACAGAGCTACTACAATGAGCAGTTCTTC. Residues: CASSSTQSYYNEQFF.

Comments on this clone: One end of the junction fails to match germline, which may point to a read error. The chain links TRBV7-9 to TRBJ1-2; 7 bases are a match to TRBD1. The germline V gene has CDR1 SEHNR and CDR2 FQNEAQ (reference sequence). The CDR3 spans 14 residues. The CDR3 nucleotides are TGTTCCAGCAGGGAGATGAAGGGGGCAGATGGCTACACCTTC. Its translation: CSSREMKGADGYTF.

This rearrangement joins TRBV4-2 to TRBJ2-7, with a weak D call TRBD2 (6 bases). The V and J ends lost 3 bases and 3 bases respectively, with 15 bases between them. The CDR3 contains 15 residues. Germline assignment: CDR1 LGHNA and CDR2 YNFKEQ. The CDR3 sequence: CASSQEPGLNYEQYF. For the CDR3, the DNA is TGTGCCAGCAGCCAGGAACCGGGACTCAACTACGAGCAGTACTTC.

This clone has only a few counts. V and J are TRBV6-5 and TRBJ2-1; the D gene is possibly TRBD2 (5 bases). This CDR3 is 16 amino acids long. Germline V gives CDR1 MNHEY, CDR2 SVGAGI. V lost 2 bases, J lost 0 bases, and 11 bases lay in between. CDR3 sequence: CASSYGGGYSYNEQFF. Here the CDR3 DNA reads TGTGCCAGCAGTTACGGAGGCGGATACTCCTACAATGAGCAGTTCTTC.

This sequence joins TRBV19 and TRBJ1-2, with D possibly matching TRBD1 (6 bases). The CDR3 runs to 14 residues. CDR1 and CDR2 (germline): LNHDA, SQIVND (reference sequence). V shed 6 bases and J shed 2 bases, with 13 bases lying between them. CDR3 sequence: CASRPPGQNYGYTF. DNA for the CDR3: TGTGCCAGTAGGCCGCCCGGACAGAACTATGGCTACACCTTC.

The chain recombines TRBV2 with TRBJ1-5; D uncertain. The germline V gene encodes CDR1 SNHLY and CDR2 FYNNEI. V was trimmed by 1 base and J by 7 bases, leaving 23 bases between them. This CDR3 comprises 18 residues. The DNA of the CDR3 is TGTGCCAGCAGTGAAGAAAAATACAGTCTTAATATGTTCCAGCCCCAGCATTTT. Translation gives CASSEEKYSLNMFQPQHF.

To note about this clone: The junction and the germline gene differ at one end; a read error may be behind it. V gene TRBV7-9 combines with J gene TRBJ2-7; 11 bases map to TRBD1. This CDR3 comprises 14 residues. Germline CDR1 and CDR2: SEHNR and FQNEAQ (reference sequence). Here the CDR3 DNA reads TGTTCCAGCATGGGGACAGGGGGGTCCTACGAGCAGTACTTC. Residues: CSSMGTGGSYEQYF.

This chain uses TRBV19 with TRBJ1-1; 8 bases agree with TRBD1. This CDR3 is built from 14 residues. The V gene end was trimmed by 5 bases and the J gene end by 0 bases; junction bases not matched to a gene: 2. Germline V gene data show CDR1 as LNHDA and CDR2 as SQIVND (reference sequence). CDR3 sequence: CASSSTGVNTEAFF. In DNA form, the CDR3 reads TGTGCCAGTAGTTCGACAGGGGTGAACACTGAAGCTTTCTTT.

This chain uses TRBV7-2 with TRBJ1-6; no definite D call. Trimming took off 5 bases at V and 6 bases at J, with 14 bases between the two ends. The CDR3 loop spans 15 amino acids. Germline V lookup: CDR1 SGHTA, CDR2 FQGNSA. DNA of the CDR3: TGTGCCAGCAGCCGAGACGGGTTTCTTAATTCACCCCTCCACTTT. This sequence encodes CASSRDGFLNSPLHF. The whole variable domain, remainder taken from reference TRBV7-2 and TRBJ1-6, is GAGVSQSPSNKVTEKGKDVELRCDPISGHTALYWYRQSLGQGLEFLIYFQGNSAPDKSGLPSDRFSAERTGGSVSTLTIQRTQQEDSAVYLCASSRDGFLNSPLHFGNGTRLTVT.

In DNA form, the CDR3 reads TGTGCCTGGAGTGTAGGGGGCGGAAGAACTGAAGCTTTCTTT. Translation gives CAWSVGGGRTEAFF. The V call is TRBV30, the J call TRBJ1-1; the match to TRBD1 covers 7 bases. The CDR3 is 14 amino acids. Looked up from germline, CDR1 is GTSNPN and CDR2 is SVGIG (reference sequence). The J segment lost 5 bases and the V segment lost 0 bases, leaving 6 bases of the junction unmatched.

The chain couples TRBV7-9 to TRBJ2-2; a weak D match, TRBD1 (5 bases). CDR1 SEHNR and CDR2 FQNEAQ come from the germline V gene (reference sequence). This CDR3 is 15 amino acids long. Trimming shortened V by 5 bases and J by 2 bases, and 12 bases separated the two germline ends. The CDR3, as DNA: TGTGCCAGCAGCCCAAGTGACAGAAACACCGGGGAGCTGTTTTTT. Protein sequence: CASSPSDRNTGELFF.

The chain combines TRBV7-2 with TRBJ2-7; 7 nucleotides match TRBD1. Germline assignment: CDR1 SGHTA and CDR2 FQGNSA. The CDR3 spans 14 residues. V gave up 1 base and J gave up 6 bases; unmatched junction bases: 6. The CDR3 region has the DNA TGTGCCAGCAGCTTAGTCGTACAGGGGTCCGAGCAGTACTTC. Its translation is CASSLVVQGSEQYF. The entire variable domain, with the rest obtained from reference TRBV7-2 and TRBJ2-7, is as follows: GAGVSQSPSNKVTEKGKDVELRCDPISGHTALYWYRQSLGQGLEFLIYFQGNSAPDKSGLPSDRFSAERTGGSVSTLTIQRTQQEDSAVYLCASSLVVQGSEQYFGPGTRLTVT.

This clone was recorded a few times. This CDR3 reads CASVSRDREYEAFF. The CDR3 region has the DNA TGTGCCAGCGTCTCCCGGGACAGGGAATATGAAGCTTTCTTT. The gene calls are TRBV7-8 and TRBJ1-1; 9 bases line up with TRBD1. J was trimmed by 7 bases and V by 8 bases; bases with no gene match: 11. Germline-derived CDR1 and CDR2 are SGHVS and FQNEAQ. The CDR3 covers 14 residues.

This sequence joins TRBV13 and TRBJ2-2; D perhaps matches TRBD1 (7 bases). Trimming stripped 3 bases from V and 1 base from J, with 18 bases between. This CDR3 has 18 amino acids. Germline V gives CDR1 PRHDT, CDR2 FYEKMQ (reference sequence). As DNA, the CDR3 is TGTGCCAGCAGCTTTACTTGGGTTCAGGGGGGGAACACCGGGGAGCTGTTTTTT. As protein: CASSFTWVQGGNTGELFF.

The V gene is TRBV6-6, the J gene TRBJ2-3; D may be TRBD2 (5 bases). This CDR3 region has 15 residues. From germline, CDR1 is MNHNY and CDR2 SVGAGI (reference sequence). Trimming cost V 0 bases and J 4 bases, with 11 bases left between them. The CDR3 here is CASSYSVLVSDTQYF. The CDR3 nucleotides are TGTGCCAGCAGTTACTCAGTACTAGTTTCAGATACGCAGTATTTT.

This rearrangement joins TRBV29-1 to TRBJ1-2; D is ambiguous. This CDR3 contains 12 residues. V dropped 2 bases and J dropped 2 bases, with 6 bases sitting between them. The germline V gene has CDR1 SQVTM and CDR2 ANQGSEA. This CDR3 is CSVEKANYGYTF. CDR3 DNA: TGCAGCGTTGAAAAAGCGAACTATGGCTACACCTTC.

CDR3 nucleotides: TGTGCCAGCAGCCGGACCCAGGGCGGGGGAGATGAAAAACTGTTTTTT. Translated: CASSRTQGGGDEKLFF. The V gene is TRBV4-2, the J gene TRBJ1-4; D may be TRBD1 (5 bases). The CDR3 is made up of 16 amino acids. Germline lookup yields CDR1 LGHNA and CDR2 YNFKEQ. V dropped 4 bases and J dropped 6 bases, with 18 bases sitting between them.

The rearrangement joins TRBV2 to TRBJ2-2; tentative D call: TRBD2 (5 bases). This CDR3 is 12 amino acids long. The ends were cut back, 4 bases at V and 8 bases at J, with 8 bases in the middle. Germline V gene lookup returns CDR1 SNHLY and CDR2 FYNNEI. CDR3 residues: CASSVRAGELFF. As DNA, the CDR3 is TGTGCCAGCAGTGTGAGGGCGGGGGAGCTGTTTTTT.

This rearrangement joins TRBV4-2 to TRBJ2-1; 16 bases match TRBD2. V was pared by 0 bases and J by 1 base, with 12 bases of the junction left unmatched. Germline CDR1 LGHNA, CDR2 YNFKEQ. The CDR3 spans 22 residues. CDR3 bases: TGTGCCAGCAGCCAAGATTTCAGTCCGGGACTAGCGGGGGGGGGATCCTACAATGAGCAGTTCTTC. Translating it yields CASSQDFSPGLAGGGSYNEQFF.

DNA of the CDR3: TGTGCTAGTGGTCCCAGTCTAGCGGGACTTAGCACAGATACGCAGTATTTT. The encoded protein is CASGPSLAGLSTDTQYF. V is TRBV12-5 and J is TRBJ2-3; 9 bases are a match to TRBD2. This CDR3 has 17 amino acids. CDR1 is LGHNT, CDR2 FRNRAP, per germline. V shed 5 bases and J 0 bases; nucleotides not matched to a gene: 9.

V is TRBV12-5 and J is TRBJ1-1, with D uncertain. Trimming removed 6 bases at V and 0 bases at J, with 14 bases between. This CDR3 spans 15 amino acids. Germline assignment: CDR1 LGHNT and CDR2 FRNRAP. CDR3 region: CASGNSISMNTEAFF. CDR3 DNA sequence: TGTGCTAGTGGAAACAGCATCTCCATGAACACTGAAGCTTTCTTT.